This T cell receptor (beta chain) emerged from a study of regulatory T cells in long-lasting Graves disease. Time point meaning: newly diagnosed GD, antithyroid drugs for less than 3 months. Preparation of the TCR library used RNA extracted from PBMCs. Many counts were recorded for this clonotype. V dropped 4 bases and J dropped 9 bases, with 16 bases sitting between them. This CDR3 is 14 amino acids long. Germline CDR1 reads SEHNR; CDR2 reads FQNEAQ (reference sequence). The authors built TCR beta libraries using iRepertoire HTBI primers and Arm-PCR of CDR3 regions. A single record per CDR3 protein comes from TCRdb applying MiXCR to the multiplex PCR reads. The sample contains 350,000 to 500,000 distinct CDR3 sequences, approximately 15% of which appear only once. These data were also reused for a study on T cells in Graves' hyperthyroidism and ophthalmopathy.

The chain is built from TRBV7-9 and TRBJ2-1; D uncertain. This specimen was peripheral blood mononuclear cells (PBMCs), taken at new diagnosis, from a patient treated with antithyroid drugs. The sequence derives from a woman in her fifties or sixties with Graves disease. Here the CDR3 DNA reads TGTGCCAGCAGCTCCCCCTCTCAGGAACGTGAGCAGTTCTTC. Protein product: CASSSPSQEREQFF.